The present T cell receptor beta chain was sequenced within a study of T-cell memory formation after mild COVID-19. Study-level findings and limits: There was no confirmation that second-wave clones peaking on day 37 were SARS-CoV-2 specific. Day 15 to 85 contracting clones showed balanced CD4/CD8; later expanders leaned CD4+.

5'RACE primed at constant segments yielded TCR alpha and TCR beta cDNA libraries bearing sample barcodes and UMIs. MiXCR, applied by TCRdb to the 5' RACE reads, yields one record per CDR3 protein. The repertoire consists of just over 300,000 distinct CDR3 sequences, with roughly 21% occurring once and the leading ten covering approximately 21%. A note on this clonotype: Its specificity is not known.

The germline V gene encodes CDR1 SGHAT and CDR2 FQNNGV. The CDR3 spans 16 residues. The germline V and J ends were trimmed by 6 bases and 6 bases, with 23 bases remaining between them. This sequence joins TRBV11-2 and TRBJ1-1, with D possibly TRBD1 on 5 matching bases. Input material: PBMCs or a T cell subset sorted from them (not recorded which). This receptor was identified in a man younger than 35 who had mild COVID-19 (a few samples of this study predate the infection). Cell type and time point are not known. CDR3 protein: CASRDRGAGSFAEAFF. The CDR3 DNA sequence: TGTGCCAGCAGAGATAGAGGAGCAGGGTCTTTCGCTGAAGCTTTCTTT.